This section outlines one T cell receptor (beta chain) sequence together with its context. Its antigen is still unknown. The protocol was immunoSEQ multiplex PCR, while the TCRdb copy is restricted to in-frame clones and leaves out a portion. The sample has 510,000 or so clones, approximately 88% seen once. The data belong to a study of Ad26.COV2.S vaccination and SARS-CoV-2 variants. Study summary: Intramuscular Ad26.COV2.S at 5x10^10 or 1x10^11 viral particles. General study points: Recipients of either vaccine or placebo displayed similar breadth of non-spike TCRs.

As for treatment: 15 to 20 received Ad26.COV2.S at low or high dose, single or two shots; several received placebo; per-sample allocation not given. Sampling was done on day 63 after the first vaccine or placebo injection. Germline V gene data show CDR1 as KGHSH and CDR2 as LQKENI. J gave up 1 base and V 3 bases, and 2 bases lay outside the gene matches. This CDR3 comprises 14 residues. Sample: peripheral blood, taken in a trial of Ad26.COV2.S vaccine versus placebo. The chain couples TRBV18 to TRBJ1-1; 7 positions agree with TRBD1. The TCR comes from a person aged 18 to 59 who received the Ad26.COV2.S COVID-19 vaccine or a placebo. In nucleotides, the CDR3 is TGTGCCAGCTCACCCGGACAGGAGAACACTGAAGCTTTCTTT. This translates into CASSPGQENTEAFF.